Below, 21 T cell receptor beta chains from the same sample are listed, as sequenced in a study of T cell responses to AZD1222 COVID-19 vaccine. Method: immunoSEQ multiplex PCR; TCRdb's copy keeps in-frame clones and lacks some. Seen here are some 130,000 clones, over 85% observed once, and the top ten hold approximately 6.9%. This material consisted of peripheral blood, taken 28 days after the second AZD1222 dose. The source is an adult who received the AZD1222 COVID-19 vaccine.

This rearrangement joins TRBV24-1 to TRBJ2-1, with 8 bases aligning to TRBD2. J gave up 9 bases and V 5 bases, and 11 bases lay outside the gene matches. The CDR3 is made up of 15 amino acids. Germline CDR1 is KGHDR and CDR2 is SFDVKD. The CDR3 bases are TGTGCCACCAGTGCAACCCGGGGGGGCTGGAGTGAGCAGTTCTTC. Protein sequence: CATSATRGGWSEQFF.

The chain couples TRBV11-2 to TRBJ2-1; 9 bases line up with TRBD2. V was pared by 0 bases and J by 8 bases, with 20 bases of the junction left unmatched. This CDR3 is built from 20 residues. The germline CDR1 and CDR2 sequences are SGHAT and FQNNGV. CDR3 sequence: CASSLDNYGGGAFPRHEQFF. CDR3 nucleotides: TGTGCCAGCAGCTTAGATAATTATGGCGGGGGGGCTTTCCCTAGGCATGAGCAGTTCTTC.

This chain joins TRBV30 and TRBJ2-3; D is perhaps TRBD2 (7 bases). Trimming cost V 2 bases and J 2 bases, with 14 bases left between them. From germline, CDR1 is GTSNPN and CDR2 SVGIG (reference sequence). This CDR3 spans 15 amino acids. CDR3: CAWSPWGGATDTQYF. The CDR3 coding sequence is TGTGCCTGGAGTCCTTGGGGGGGCGCCACAGATACGCAGTATTTT.

This clone showed up just once. This rearrangement joins TRBV28 to TRBJ1-1; D gene uncertain. Germline lookup yields CDR1 MDHEN and CDR2 SYDVKM. Trimming took 9 bases from V and 0 from J, leaving 5 bases between them. The CDR3 sequence is 11 residues long. CDR3 loop: CASFLNTEAFF. The CDR3 coding sequence is TGTGCCAGTTTCTTGAACACTGAAGCTTTCTTT.

The gene calls are TRBV9 and TRBJ1-3, with TRBD1 identical over 8 bases. The junction had 3 bases not matched to a gene; V was cut back by 4 bases and J by 0 bases. Germline lookup yields CDR1 SGDLS and CDR2 YYNGEE. This CDR3 spans 15 amino acids. CDR3 DNA sequence: TGTGCCAGCAGCTCAACAGGGGGCTCTGGAAACACCATATATTTT. This sequence encodes CASSSTGGSGNTIYF.

The chain carries TRBV28 and TRBJ1-4, with D perhaps TRBD1 (6 bases). The ends were cut back, 11 bases at V and 4 bases at J, with 17 bases in the middle. Germline loops: CDR1 MDHEN, CDR2 SYDVKM. This CDR3 is built from 14 residues. CDR3 DNA: TGTGCCGCCGGCAGGGGCAGATTTAATGAAAAACTGTTTTTT. Protein product: CAAGRGRFNEKLFF.

The rearrangement uses TRBV11-3 and TRBJ2-7; 9 bases line up with TRBD1. Germline V gene data show CDR1 as SGHNT and CDR2 as YENEEA. This CDR3 has 13 residues. J lost 7 bases, V lost 4 bases, and 5 bases had no gene match. CDR3 DNA: TGTGCCAGCAGCTCTACAGGGGGCGGAGAGCAGTACTTC. This sequence encodes CASSSTGGGEQYF.

This chain uses TRBV19 with TRBJ1-2, with 8 bases that match TRBD1. CDR3 size: 15 residues. With V trimmed by 5 bases and J by 6 bases, 11 bases remained unmatched. Germline V lookup: CDR1 LNHDA, CDR2 SQIVND (reference sequence). CDR3 DNA sequence: TGTGCCAGTAGTCTTCAAGCCCAGACAGGGGATGGCTACACCTTC. It translates to CASSLQAQTGDGYTF.

This chain links TRBV19 with TRBJ2-7; unclear D gene. The germline V gene has CDR1 LNHDA and CDR2 SQIVND (reference sequence). The V end lost 4 bases, the J end lost 2 bases, and 6 bases lay between the germline ends. The CDR3 contains 12 residues. This chain's CDR3 is CASSTSAYEQYF. As DNA, the CDR3 is TGTGCCAGTAGTACCTCAGCCTACGAGCAGTACTTC.

The chain links TRBV18 to TRBJ2-7; perhaps TRBD1 as D (6 bases). The CDR3 has 13 amino acids. Looked up from germline, CDR1 is KGHSH and CDR2 is LQKENI. V lost 4 bases to trimming and J lost 2 bases, with 9 bases between them. CDR3 DNA sequence: TGTGCCAGCTCACTCAGGGGTCCCTACGAGCAGTACTTC. Amino acid sequence: CASSLRGPYEQYF.

The CDR3 loop reads CATSRGSEGILAGYTF. The CDR3 DNA follows: TGTGCCACCAGCAGAGGTTCAGAGGGGATTCTAGCGGGCTACACCTTC. J is TRBJ1-2 and V is TRBV15, with a possible D match to TRBD1 (5 bases). Germline V gives CDR1 LNHNV, CDR2 YYDKDF (reference sequence). CDR3 size: 16 residues. V was pared by 1 base and J by 8 bases, with 20 bases between.

J is TRBJ2-7 and V is TRBV5-8; D is unclear. Trimming stripped 0 bases from V and 0 bases from J, with 10 bases between. Per the germline V gene, CDR1 is SGHTS and CDR2 is YDEGEE. The CDR3 loop spans 15 amino acids. The CDR3 loop reads CASSLAAAYSYEQYF. The CDR3 bases are TGTGCCAGCAGCTTGGCGGCCGCGTACTCCTACGAGCAGTACTTC.

V is TRBV7-8 and J is TRBJ1-2; 9 nucleotides match TRBD1. Germline V CDR1 and CDR2: SGHVS, FQNEAQ. The V and J ends lost 3 bases and 3 bases, in that order; junction bases with no gene match: 5. The CDR3 runs to 15 residues. The CDR3 spells CASSFGQGTHYGYTF. The CDR3 DNA sequence: TGTGCCAGCAGCTTTGGACAGGGGACCCACTATGGCTACACCTTC.

This chain uses TRBV6-5 with TRBJ2-2; weak D call: TRBD2 (5 bases). The CDR3 sequence is 14 residues long. Trimming shortened V by 0 bases and J by 7 bases, and 9 bases separated the two germline ends. Germline-derived CDR1 and CDR2 are MNHEY and SVGAGI. CDR3 in DNA: TGTGCCAGCAGTTACTCGAAAAGCGGCGGGGAGCTGTTTTTT. Residues: CASSYSKSGGELFF.

This chain links TRBV28 with TRBJ2-7; maybe TRBD1 (5 bases). V was shortened by 0 bases and J by 0 bases, with 6 bases between the two germline ends. The CDR3 sequence is 14 residues long. Germline-derived CDR1 and CDR2 are MDHEN and SYDVKM. The CDR3, as DNA: TGTGCCAGCAGTTTATGGACAGACTCCTACGAGCAGTACTTC. Translation: CASSLWTDSYEQYF.

This clone was recorded once. The CDR3 region is CASSYSGLAGGNEQYF. The CDR3 DNA reads TGTGCCAGCAGTTACTCGGGCCTAGCGGGGGGTAACGAGCAGTACTTC. The chain has TRBV6-6 and TRBJ2-7; 11 nucleotides agree with TRBD2. J lost 5 bases, V lost 0 bases, and 6 bases had no gene match. The length of the CDR3 is 16 residues. CDR1 and CDR2 (germline): MNHNY, SVGAGI (reference sequence).

Turning to this clone: The sample holds other DNA sequences that translate to the same CDR3. This rearrangement joins TRBV12-3 or TRBV12-4 to TRBJ1-3; D not certain. The CDR3 has 12 residues. V was shortened by 6 bases and J by 0 bases, with 3 bases between the two germline ends. The CDR3 spells CASSPSGNTIYF. CDR3 nucleotides: TGTGCCAGCAGCCCCTCTGGAAACACCATATATTTT.

The chain combines TRBV5-4 with TRBJ1-1, with unresolved D. CDR1 is SGHNT and CDR2 is YYREEE in the germline V gene (reference sequence). The CDR3 runs to 13 residues. V was shortened by 4 bases and J by 1 base, with 8 bases between the two germline ends. The DNA for the CDR3 is TGTGCCAGCAGCCTTGACCAGAACACTGAAGCTTTCTTT. Protein product: CASSLDQNTEAFF.

The V gene is TRBV30, the J gene TRBJ2-3; 8 bases are shared with TRBD2. Trimming at V came to 6 bases and at J to 5 bases, leaving 7 bases not matched to a gene. The V gene's germline CDR1 is GTSNPN and CDR2 SVGIG (reference sequence). This CDR3 comprises 13 residues. The CDR3 sequence: CACSGLVLDTQYF. In DNA, the CDR3 is TGTGCCTGTTCGGGACTAGTTCTAGATACGCAGTATTTT. Looking up the rest from reference TRBV30 and TRBJ2-3 gives the full variable domain: SQTIHQWPATLVQPVGSPLSLECTVEGTSNPNLYWYRQAAGRGLQLLFYSVGIGQISSEVPQNLSASRPQDRQFILSSKKLLLSDSGFYLCACSGLVLDTQYFGPGTRLTVL.

This chain links TRBV3-1 (or the pseudogene TRBV3-2) with TRBJ1-1, with D perhaps TRBD1 (6 bases). Trimming took 4 bases from V and 11 from J, leaving 14 bases between them. The CDR3 runs to 12 residues. Germline V CDR1 and CDR2: LGHDT, YNNKEL (reference sequence). The CDR3 loop reads CASSRRGIVAFF. In DNA form, the CDR3 reads TGTGCCAGCAGCCGAAGGGGGATCGTCGCTTTCTTT.

CDR3: CASSLGTSIQPQHF. The CDR3 nucleotides are TGCGCCAGCAGCCTCGGGACGTCTATTCAGCCCCAGCATTTT. The chain joins TRBV5-1 to TRBJ1-5; the D gene is possibly TRBD1 (5 bases). The CDR3 length is 14 residues. Germline-derived CDR1 and CDR2 are SGHRS and YFSETQ. V was cut by 4 bases and J by 6 bases, with 14 bases left in between.